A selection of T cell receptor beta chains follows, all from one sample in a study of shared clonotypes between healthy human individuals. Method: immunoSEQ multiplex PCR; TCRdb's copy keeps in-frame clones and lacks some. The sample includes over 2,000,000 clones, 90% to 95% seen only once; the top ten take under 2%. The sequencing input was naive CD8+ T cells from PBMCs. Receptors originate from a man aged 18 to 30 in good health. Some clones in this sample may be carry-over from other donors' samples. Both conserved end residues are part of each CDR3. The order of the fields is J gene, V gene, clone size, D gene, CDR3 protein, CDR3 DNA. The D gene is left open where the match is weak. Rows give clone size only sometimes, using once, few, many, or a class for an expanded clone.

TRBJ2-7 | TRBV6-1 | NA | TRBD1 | CASSDRDRTHEQYF | TGTGCCAGCAGTGACCGGGACAGGACCCACGAGCAGTACTTC
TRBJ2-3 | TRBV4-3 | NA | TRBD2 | CASSQDQSTSGTDTQYF | TGCGCCAGCAGCCAAGATCAGTCGACTAGCGGCACAGATACGCAGTATTTT
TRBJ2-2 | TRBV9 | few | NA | CASSGSGELFF | TGTGCCAGCAGCGGGTCCGGGGAGCTGTTTTTT
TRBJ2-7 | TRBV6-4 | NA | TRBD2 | CASRKIAGSSYEQYF | TGTGCCAGCAGGAAAATAGCGGGGAGCTCCTACGAGCAGTACTTC
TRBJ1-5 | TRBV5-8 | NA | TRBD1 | CASSPRGRGTDNSNQPQHF | TGTGCCAGCAGCCCACGAGGGAGGGGGACAGATAATAGCAATCAGCCCCAGCATTTT
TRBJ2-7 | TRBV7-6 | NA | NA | CASSSEDRPYEQYF | TGTGCCAGCAGCTCCGAAGACCGGCCGTACGAGCAGTACTTC
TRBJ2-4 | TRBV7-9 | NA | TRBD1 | CASSPQGDAKNIQYF | TGTGCCAGCAGCCCTCAGGGGGACGCCAAAAACATTCAGTACTTC
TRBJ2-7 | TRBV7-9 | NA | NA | CASSLAKGAAHEQYF | TGTGCCAGCAGCTTAGCGAAGGGAGCGGCCCACGAGCAGTACTTC
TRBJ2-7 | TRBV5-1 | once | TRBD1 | CASSLRQGVYEQYF | TGCGCCAGCAGCTTGCGGCAGGGGGTGTACGAGCAGTACTTC
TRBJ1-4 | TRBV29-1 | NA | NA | CSVGLRDIVPRKLFF | TGCAGCGTTGGCCTCCGGGACATCGTTCCTCGGAAACTGTTTTTT
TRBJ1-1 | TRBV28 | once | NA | CASSLGPLLNTEAFF | TGTGCCAGCAGTCTCGGACCCCTTTTGAACACTGAAGCTTTCTTT
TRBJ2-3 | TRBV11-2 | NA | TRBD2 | CASSLGGRGADTQYF | TGTGCCAGCAGCTTAGGCGGGAGGGGGGCAGATACGCAGTATTTT
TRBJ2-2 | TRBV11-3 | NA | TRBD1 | CASSARQGPGELFF | TGTGCCAGCAGCGCCAGACAGGGTCCCGGGGAGCTGTTTTTT
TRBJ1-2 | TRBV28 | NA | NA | CASSPFQGYGYTF | TGTGCCAGCAGCCCGTTCCAGGGGTATGGCTACACCTTC
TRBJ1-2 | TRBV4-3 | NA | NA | CASSQDSEGANYGYTF | TGCGCCAGCAGCCAAGATTCTGAGGGAGCTAACTATGGCTACACCTTC
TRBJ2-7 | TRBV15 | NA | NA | CATEAGSTYEQYF | TGTGCCACCGAGGCGGGTAGCACCTACGAGCAGTACTTC
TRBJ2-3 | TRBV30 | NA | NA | CAWRTKLVSTDTQYF | TGTGCCTGGAGGACGAAGCTAGTTAGCACAGATACGCAGTATTTT
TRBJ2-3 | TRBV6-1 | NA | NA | CASSGPGRGADTQYF | TGTGCCAGCAGTGGCCCGGGACGGGGCGCAGATACGCAGTATTTT
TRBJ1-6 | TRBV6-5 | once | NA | CASSYRPGPRNSPLHF | TGTGCCAGCAGTTACCGCCCGGGGCCGCGTAATTCACCCCTCCACTTT